The clone carrying this TCR beta chain showed up many times. These data originate in a study of kidney transplant recipient with SARS-CoV-2 infection. TCRdb recomputed calls from the reads with MiXCR, one row per CDR3 protein. The table has 200,000 to 300,000 distinct CDR3 sequences, 25% to 30% seen once. The CDR3 loop spans 16 amino acids. CDR1 is SGHDN, CDR2 FVKESK, per germline. Between the trimmed V and J ends, which lost 1 base and 3 bases, there was a span of 12 bases. The genes are TRBV14 and TRBJ2-2; D is unresolved. The clonotype comes from a male patient between 25 and 39 years old who had COVID-19 and was a kidney transplant recipient. Some T cells may possibly be graft donor cells. Sequenced material: a blood sample, taken at baseline and on day 111 from a kidney transplant recipient. The CDR3 loop reads CASSQVRPADTGELFF. The CDR3 DNA reads TGTGCCAGCAGCCAAGTTCGGCCGGCGGACACCGGGGAGCTGTTTTTT.